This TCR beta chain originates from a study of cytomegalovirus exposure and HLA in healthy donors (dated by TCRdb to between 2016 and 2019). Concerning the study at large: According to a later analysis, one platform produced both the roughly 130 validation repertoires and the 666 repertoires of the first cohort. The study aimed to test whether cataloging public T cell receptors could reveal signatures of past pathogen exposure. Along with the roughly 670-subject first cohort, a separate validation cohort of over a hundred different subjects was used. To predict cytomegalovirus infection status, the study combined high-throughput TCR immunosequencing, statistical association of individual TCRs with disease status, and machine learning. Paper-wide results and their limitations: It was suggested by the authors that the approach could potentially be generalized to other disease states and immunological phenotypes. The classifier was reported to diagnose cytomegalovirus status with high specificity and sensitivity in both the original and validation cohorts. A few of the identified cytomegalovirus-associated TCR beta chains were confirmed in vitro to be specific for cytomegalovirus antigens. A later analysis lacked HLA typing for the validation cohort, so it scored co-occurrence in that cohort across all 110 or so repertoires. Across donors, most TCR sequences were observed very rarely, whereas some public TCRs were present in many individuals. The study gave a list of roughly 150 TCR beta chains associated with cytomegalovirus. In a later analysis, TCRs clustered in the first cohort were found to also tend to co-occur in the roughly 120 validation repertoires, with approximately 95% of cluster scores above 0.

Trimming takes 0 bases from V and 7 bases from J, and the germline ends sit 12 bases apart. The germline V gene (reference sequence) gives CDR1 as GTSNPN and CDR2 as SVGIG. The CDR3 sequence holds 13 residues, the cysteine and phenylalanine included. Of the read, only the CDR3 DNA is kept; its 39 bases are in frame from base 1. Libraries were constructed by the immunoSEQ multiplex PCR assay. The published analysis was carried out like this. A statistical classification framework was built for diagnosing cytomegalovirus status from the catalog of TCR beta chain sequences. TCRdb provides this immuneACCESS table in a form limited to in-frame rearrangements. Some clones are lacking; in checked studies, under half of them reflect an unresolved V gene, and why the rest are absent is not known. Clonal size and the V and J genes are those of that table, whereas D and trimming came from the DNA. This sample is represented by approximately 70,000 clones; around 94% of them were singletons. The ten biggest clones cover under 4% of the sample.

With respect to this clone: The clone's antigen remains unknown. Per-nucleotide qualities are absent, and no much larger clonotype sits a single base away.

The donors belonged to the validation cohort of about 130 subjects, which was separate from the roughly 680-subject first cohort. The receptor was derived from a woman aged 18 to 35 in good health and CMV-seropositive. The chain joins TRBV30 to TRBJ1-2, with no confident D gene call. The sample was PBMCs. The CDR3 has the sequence CAWSVGGFSGYTF. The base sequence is TGTGCCTGGAGTGTCGGAGGATTCTCTGGCTACACCTTC. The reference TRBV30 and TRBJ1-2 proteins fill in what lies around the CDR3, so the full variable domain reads SQTIHQWPATLVQPVGSPLSLECTVEGTSNPNLYWYRQAAGRGLQLLFYSVGIGQISSEVPQNLSASRPQDRQFILSSKKLLLSDSGFYLCAWSVGGFSGYTFGSGTRLTVV.